This entry describes one TCR beta chain. In the study's own analysis: Reference gene primer amplification yielded estimated nucleated cell counts. Clones were sequenced by immunoSEQ multiplex PCR, and TCRdb holds only the in-frame ones, with some missing. D and trimming come from the DNA, and the V and J calls and clone size come from that table. The sample contains about 130,000 clones, about four fifths of which appear only once. The CDR3 has 16 amino acids. V gave up 0 bases and J gave up 0 bases, with 10 bases separating them. The germline V gene has CDR1 SGHDT and CDR2 YYEEEE. This specimen belongs to a study of blood T cell repertoires in COVID-19. Study context: Samples representing acute and convalescent COVID-19 were sourced from the United States, Italy and Spain. In each case, the material was cDNA or gDNA derived from T cells, B-cell-depleted T cells, or PBMCs.

Input material: peripheral blood. This clonotype originated in a man older than 75 with acute or convalescent COVID-19. This chain links TRBV5-6 with TRBJ2-1, with D possibly being TRBD1 (5 bases). The CDR3 reads CASSLGQTFSYNEQFF. In nucleotides, the CDR3 is TGTGCCAGCAGCTTGGGACAGACCTTCTCCTACAATGAGCAGTTCTTC.